This T cell receptor (beta chain) was sequenced during a study of CD8 T cells in ankylosing spondylitis. Study observations and caveats: Reactive arthritis synovial fluid and blood previously showed some of these motif variants. Ankylosing spondylitis blood appeared to carry a characteristic TCR beta motif of several highly homologous variants.

MiXCR was run by TCRdb on the 5' RACE reads, yielding one entry per CDR3 protein. The sample shows 650,000 to 800,000 distinct CDR3 sequences, around 17% of them seen only once. Details on this clonotype: Antigen: not known.

Sequencing was carried out using blood, either unsorted or a sorted T cell fraction (not recorded which). The TCR comes from a male donor with ankylosing spondylitis.

CDR3 protein: CASRSGPGLNTGELFF. DNA for the CDR3: TGTGCCAGCAGGTCCGGACCGGGGTTGAACACCGGGGAGCTGTTTTTT. This chain uses TRBV2 with TRBJ2-2; perhaps TRBD2 as D (5 bases). V lost 6 bases and J 1 base, leaving 15 bases between the germline ends. The CDR3 totals 16 residues. CDR1 is SNHLY, CDR2 FYNNEI, per germline.